What follows is one T cell receptor (beta chain) and its context. Its cognate antigen is unknown. These data come from a study of T cell responses to AZD1222 COVID-19 vaccine. Study findings and constraints: In all cases, repertoires were sampled only after the peak T cell response. CD4 TCRs linked to vaccination spanned spike, dominating at 160-218 and 743-854. Following two doses of AZD1222, Spike-specific TCR breadth and depth rose.

Germline CDR1 reads SNHLY; CDR2 reads FYNNEI. V was pared by 3 bases and J by 2 bases, with 10 bases between. This CDR3 comprises 14 residues. Profiled with immunoSEQ multiplex PCR; TCRdb holds only in-frame clones, not every one. The data show roughly 180,000 clones, with roughly 92% seen just once and 1.5% to 2% held by the top ten. Recipients boosted at about 4 weeks or about 12 weeks are pooled. The gene calls are TRBV2 and TRBJ2-5; D remains unclear. The receptor was isolated from an adult who received the AZD1222 COVID-19 vaccine. This specimen consisted of peripheral blood, obtained 28 days after the second AZD1222 dose. In DNA form, the CDR3 reads TGTGCCAGCAGTGAGTTGACGGTACAAGAGACCCAGTACTTC. Protein sequence: CASSELTVQETQYF.